This T cell receptor (beta chain) emerged from a study of blood T cell repertoires in COVID-19. In the study overall: Collection of acute and convalescent COVID-19 samples took place in the United States, Italy and Spain.

This clone turned up a few times. Germline lookup yields CDR1 SGHAT and CDR2 FQNNGV. The CDR3 loop spans 16 amino acids. Unmatched junction bases numbered 6, after V lost 4 bases and J lost 2 bases. The assay was immunoSEQ multiplex PCR, and TCRdb's table has in-frame clones only and misses some. The table lists approximately 220,000 clones, around 85% of them singletons. This sequence originates from a woman of 80 years or more with acute or convalescent COVID-19. The sequenced material came from peripheral blood. V usage is TRBV11-2 and J usage is TRBJ2-2, with 8 bases matching TRBD2. The CDR3 nucleotides read TGTGCCAGCAGCTACTCAGCGGGAGCAAACACCGGGGAGCTGTTTTTT. It encodes CASSYSAGANTGELFF.